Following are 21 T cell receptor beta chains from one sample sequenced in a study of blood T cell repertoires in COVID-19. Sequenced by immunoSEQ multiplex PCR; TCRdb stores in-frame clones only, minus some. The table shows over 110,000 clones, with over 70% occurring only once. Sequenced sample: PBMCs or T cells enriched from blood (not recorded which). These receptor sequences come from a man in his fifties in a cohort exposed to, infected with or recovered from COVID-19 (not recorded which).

The CDR3 spells CASSLNDRGLGAFF. The CDR3 coding sequence is TGTGCCAGCAGCTTAAATGACAGGGGACTTGGGGCTTTCTTT. The chain employs TRBV7-8 and TRBJ1-1; 8 bases align to TRBD1. The germline gives CDR1 SGHVS, CDR2 FQNEAQ. CDR3 length equals 14 residues. The V and J ends lost 2 bases and 11 bases, in that order; junction bases with no gene match: 10.

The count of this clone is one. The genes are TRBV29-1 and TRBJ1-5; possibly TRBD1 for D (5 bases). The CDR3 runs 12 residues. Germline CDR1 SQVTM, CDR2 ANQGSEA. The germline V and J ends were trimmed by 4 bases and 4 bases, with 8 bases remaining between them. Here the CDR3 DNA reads TGCAGCGTTGCGGGGGGAAATCAGCCCCAGCATTTT. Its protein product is CSVAGGNQPQHF.

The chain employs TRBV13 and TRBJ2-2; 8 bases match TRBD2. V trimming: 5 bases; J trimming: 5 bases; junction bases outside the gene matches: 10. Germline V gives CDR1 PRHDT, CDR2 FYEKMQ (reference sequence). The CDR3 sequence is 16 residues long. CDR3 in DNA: TGTGCCAGCAGCCCGGGGGGGCTTGGGATAACCGGGGAGCTGTTTTTT. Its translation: CASSPGGLGITGELFF.

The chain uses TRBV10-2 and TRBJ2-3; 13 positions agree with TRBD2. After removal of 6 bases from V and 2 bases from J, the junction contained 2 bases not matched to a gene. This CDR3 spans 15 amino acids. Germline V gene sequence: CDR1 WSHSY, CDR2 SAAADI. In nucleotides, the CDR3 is TGCGCCAGCAGAACTAGCGGGGGGGCCACAGATACGCAGTATTTT. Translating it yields CASRTSGGATDTQYF.

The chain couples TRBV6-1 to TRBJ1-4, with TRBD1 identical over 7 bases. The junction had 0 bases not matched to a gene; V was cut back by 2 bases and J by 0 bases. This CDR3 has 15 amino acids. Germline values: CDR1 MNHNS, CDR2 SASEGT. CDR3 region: CASSEQGATNEKLFF. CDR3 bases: TGTGCCAGCAGTGAACAGGGGGCAACTAATGAAAAACTGTTTTTT.

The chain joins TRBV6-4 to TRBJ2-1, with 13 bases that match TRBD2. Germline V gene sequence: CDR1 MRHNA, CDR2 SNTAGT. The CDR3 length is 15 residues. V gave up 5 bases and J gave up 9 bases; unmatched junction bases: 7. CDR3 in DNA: TGTGCCAGCAGTACTACCGGGACTAGCGGGATTGAGCAGTTCTTC. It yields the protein CASSTTGTSGIEQFF.

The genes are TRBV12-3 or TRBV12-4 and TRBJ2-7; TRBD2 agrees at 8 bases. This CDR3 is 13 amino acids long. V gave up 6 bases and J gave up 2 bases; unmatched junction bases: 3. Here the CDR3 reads CASSHSGAYEQYF. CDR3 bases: TGTGCCAGCAGCCATAGCGGGGCCTACGAGCAGTACTTC.

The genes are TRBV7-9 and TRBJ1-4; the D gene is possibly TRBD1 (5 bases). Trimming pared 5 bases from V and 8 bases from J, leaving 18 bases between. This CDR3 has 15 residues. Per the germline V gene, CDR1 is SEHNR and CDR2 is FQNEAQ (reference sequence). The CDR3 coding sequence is TGTGCCAGCAGCCGCGGAGGGACCCCAGAGGAAAAACTGTTTTTT. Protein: CASSRGGTPEEKLFF.

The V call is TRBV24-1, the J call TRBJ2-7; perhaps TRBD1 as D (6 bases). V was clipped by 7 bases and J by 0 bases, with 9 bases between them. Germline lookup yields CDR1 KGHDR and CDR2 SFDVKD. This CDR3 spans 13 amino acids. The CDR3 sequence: CATRPGHSYEQYF. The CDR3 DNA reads TGTGCCACCAGACCGGGACACTCCTACGAGCAGTACTTC.

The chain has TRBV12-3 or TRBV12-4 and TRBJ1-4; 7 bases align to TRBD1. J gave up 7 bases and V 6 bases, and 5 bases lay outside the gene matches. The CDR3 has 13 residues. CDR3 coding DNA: TGTGCCAGCAGAAGGGACAGCCCTGAAAAACTGTTTTTT. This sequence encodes CASRRDSPEKLFF.

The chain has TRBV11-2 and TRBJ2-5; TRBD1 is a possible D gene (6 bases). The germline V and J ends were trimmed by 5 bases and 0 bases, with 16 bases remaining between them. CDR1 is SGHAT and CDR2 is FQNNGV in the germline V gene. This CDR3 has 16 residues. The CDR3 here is CASSLGQLKYQETQYF. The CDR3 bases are TGTGCCAGCAGCCTAGGACAGCTGAAGTACCAAGAGACCCAGTACTTC.

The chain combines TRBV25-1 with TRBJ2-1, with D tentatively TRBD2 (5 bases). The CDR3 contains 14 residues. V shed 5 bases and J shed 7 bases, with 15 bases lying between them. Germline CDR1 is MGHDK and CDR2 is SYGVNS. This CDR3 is CASSQSPGTNEQFF. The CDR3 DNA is TGTGCCAGCAGTCAATCGCCGGGAACAAATGAGCAGTTCTTC.

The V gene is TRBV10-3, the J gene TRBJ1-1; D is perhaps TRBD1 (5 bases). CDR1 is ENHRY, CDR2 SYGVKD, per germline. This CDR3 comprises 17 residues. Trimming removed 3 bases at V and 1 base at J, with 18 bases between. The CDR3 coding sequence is TGTGCCATCAGTGAACGGGGGACGCTAGTAGGGAACACTGAAGCTTTCTTT. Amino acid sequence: CAISERGTLVGNTEAFF.

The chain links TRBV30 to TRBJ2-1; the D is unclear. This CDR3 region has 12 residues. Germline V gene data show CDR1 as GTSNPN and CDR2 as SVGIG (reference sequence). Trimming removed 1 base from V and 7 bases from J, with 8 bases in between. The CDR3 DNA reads TGTGCCTGGAGTGGGGCTGCTAATGAGCAGTTCTTC. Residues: CAWSGAANEQFF.

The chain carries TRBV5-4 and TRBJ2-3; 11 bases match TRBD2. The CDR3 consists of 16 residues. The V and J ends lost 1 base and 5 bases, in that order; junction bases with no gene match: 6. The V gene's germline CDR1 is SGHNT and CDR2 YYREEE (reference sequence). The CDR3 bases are TGTGCCAGCAGCTTGCTTAGCGGGGGGGCCGTAGATACGCAGTATTTT. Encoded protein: CASSLLSGGAVDTQYF.

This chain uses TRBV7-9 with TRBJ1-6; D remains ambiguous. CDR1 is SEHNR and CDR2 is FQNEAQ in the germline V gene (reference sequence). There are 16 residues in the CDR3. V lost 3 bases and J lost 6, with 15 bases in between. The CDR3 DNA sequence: TGTGCCAGCAGCTTGGGGATCGGGGAGGGTAATTCACCCCTCCACTTT. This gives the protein CASSLGIGEGNSPLHF.

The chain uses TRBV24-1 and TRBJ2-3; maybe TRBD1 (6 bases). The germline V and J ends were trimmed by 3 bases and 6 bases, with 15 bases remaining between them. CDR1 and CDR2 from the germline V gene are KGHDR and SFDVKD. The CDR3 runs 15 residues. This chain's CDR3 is CATSDPGQLTDTQYF. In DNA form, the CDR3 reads TGTGCCACCAGTGATCCTGGACAGCTCACTGATACGCAGTATTTT.

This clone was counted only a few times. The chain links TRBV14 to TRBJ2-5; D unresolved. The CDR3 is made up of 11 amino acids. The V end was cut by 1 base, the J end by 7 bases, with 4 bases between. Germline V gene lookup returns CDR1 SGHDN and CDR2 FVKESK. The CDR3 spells CASSQAGTQYF. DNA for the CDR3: TGTGCCAGCAGCCAAGCAGGGACCCAGTACTTC.

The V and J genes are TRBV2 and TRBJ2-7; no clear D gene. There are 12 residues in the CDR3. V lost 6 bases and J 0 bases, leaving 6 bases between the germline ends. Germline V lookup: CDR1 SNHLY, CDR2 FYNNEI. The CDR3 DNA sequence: TGTGCCAGCAGGGTGAGCTCCTACGAGCAGTACTTC. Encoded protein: CASRVSSYEQYF.

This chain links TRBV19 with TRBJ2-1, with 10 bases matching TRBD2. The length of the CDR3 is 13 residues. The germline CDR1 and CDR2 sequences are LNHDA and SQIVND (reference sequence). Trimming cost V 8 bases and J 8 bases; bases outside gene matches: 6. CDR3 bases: TGTGCCAGTCCACTAGCGGGACTCGATGAGCAGTTCTTC. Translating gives CASPLAGLDEQFF. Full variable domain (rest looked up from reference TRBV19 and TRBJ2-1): DGGITQSPKYLFRKEGQNVTLSCEQNLNHDAMYWYRQDPGQGLRLIYYSQIVNDFQKGDIAEGYSVSREKKESFPLTVTSAQKNPTAFYLCASPLAGLDEQFFGPGTRLTVL.

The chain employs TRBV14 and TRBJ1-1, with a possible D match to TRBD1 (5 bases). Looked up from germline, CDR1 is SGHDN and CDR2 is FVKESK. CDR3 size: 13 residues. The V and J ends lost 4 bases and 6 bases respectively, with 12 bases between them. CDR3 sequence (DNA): TGTGCCAGCAGCCCTAGTTCAGGGCCTGAAGCTTTCTTT. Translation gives CASSPSSGPEAFF.